This T cell receptor (beta chain) was found in a study of blood T cell repertoires in COVID-19. Study-level background: Samples taken during acute and convalescent COVID-19 were collected in the United States, Italy and Spain. Sources were T cells, B-cell-depleted T cells, or PBMCs; the material itself was cDNA or gDNA.

The CDR3 length is 16 residues. V lost 2 bases, J lost 4 bases, and 7 bases stayed unmatched. Germline V gene lookup returns CDR1 KGHSH and CDR2 LQKENI. In the original processing: Counts of nucleated cells, estimated from reference gene primer amplification, were obtained. This table comes from immunoSEQ multiplex PCR, and its TCRdb copy is limited to in-frame clones, with some not included. V, J and clone size derive from that table, while D and trimming were established from the DNA sequence. The profile shows 220,000 or so clones, around 82% of them singletons. This rearrangement joins TRBV18 to TRBJ2-1; 8 bases agree with TRBD2. This receptor was taken from a woman in her fifties or sixties with acute or convalescent COVID-19. Material for sequencing was peripheral blood. CDR3 residues: CASSPVDGGGYNEQFF. CDR3 bases: TGTGCCAGCTCACCAGTCGACGGGGGGGGATACAATGAGCAGTTCTTC. The variable domain in full, completed from reference TRBV18 and TRBJ2-1, reads NAGVMQNPRHLVRRRGQEARLRCSPMKGHSHVYWYRQLPEEGLKFMVYLQKENIIDESGMPKERFSAEFPKEGPSILRIQQVVRGDSAAYFCASSPVDGGGYNEQFFGPGTRLTVL.